A single sample gave rise to the 13 T cell receptor beta chains below, sequenced in a study of blood T cell repertoires in COVID-19. Method: immunoSEQ multiplex PCR; TCRdb's copy keeps in-frame clones and lacks some. This table holds tens of thousands of clones, roughly 77% found once. The material sequenced was peripheral blood. The receptors stem from a human donor with active or convalescent COVID-19. The donor label of this sample is uncertain.

In this sample, this clone turned up a few times. V is TRBV28 and J is TRBJ2-6; TRBD1 matches 8 bases. V gave up 6 bases and J gave up 2 bases; unmatched junction bases: 0. The CDR3 length is 14 residues. CDR1 and CDR2 (germline): MDHEN, SYDVKM. The CDR3 protein is CASRTGAGANVLTF. CDR3 nucleotides: TGTGCCAGCAGGACAGGGGCTGGGGCCAACGTCCTGACTTTC.

This rearrangement joins TRBV11-2 to TRBJ1-4; TRBD1 matches 8 bases. The germline gives CDR1 SGHAT, CDR2 FQNNGV. The CDR3 is made up of 14 amino acids. V was pared by 3 bases and J by 8 bases, with 5 bases of the junction left unmatched. CDR3 sequence reads: CASSLDRDREKLFF. In DNA form, the CDR3 reads TGTGCCAGCAGCTTGGACAGGGACCGAGAAAAACTGTTTTTT.

The rearrangement links TRBV4-2 to TRBJ1-2, with 8 nucleotides matching TRBD1. The germline V gene encodes CDR1 LGHNA and CDR2 YNFKEQ. V shed 2 bases and J 8 bases; nucleotides not matched to a gene: 7. CDR3 length equals 14 residues. In DNA, the CDR3 is TGTGCCAGCAGCCAACCTACAGGGGGGCTGGGCTACACCTTC. Encoded protein: CASSQPTGGLGYTF.

This CDR3 reads CASSPYNYGYTF. In nucleotides, the CDR3 is TGTGCCAGCAGCCCCTATAACTATGGCTACACCTTC. The chain recombines TRBV12-3 or TRBV12-4 with TRBJ1-2; D uncertain. The CDR3 contains 12 residues. Trimming removed 6 bases at V and 1 base at J, with 6 bases between.

This clone has a handful of counts. The V gene is TRBV29-1, the J gene TRBJ2-7; 12 bases align to TRBD1. V dropped 6 bases and J dropped 0; count of bases not matched to a gene: 18. The germline gives CDR1 SQVTM, CDR2 ANQGSEA. The CDR3 extends over 19 amino acids. The CDR3 DNA reads as TGCAGCGTCACGGGTCCGCCGGGACAGGGGGCGGGAAACTCCTACGAGCAGTACTTC. It encodes CSVTGPPGQGAGNSYEQYF.

The gene calls are TRBV11-2 and TRBJ1-1; D remains ambiguous. Trimming took off 4 bases at V and 11 bases at J, with 17 bases between the two ends. The CDR3 is 13 amino acids. Germline assignment: CDR1 SGHAT and CDR2 FQNNGV. This chain's CDR3 is CASSSLLKSGAFF. The CDR3 region has the DNA TGTGCCAGCAGCTCACTGTTAAAAAGCGGGGCTTTCTTT.

The genes are TRBV6-7 and TRBJ2-5; TRBD2 matches at 9 bases. TRBV6-7 is flagged as an ORF with uncertain function. Trimming at V came to 0 bases and at J to 2 bases, leaving 7 bases not matched to a gene. CDR3 size: 17 residues. The CDR3 DNA is TGTGCCAGCAGTTACTCGAAGGCGGGAGGGAAACAAGAGACCCAGTACTTC. It yields the protein CASSYSKAGGKQETQYF.

The chain uses TRBV28 and TRBJ2-7, with 7 nucleotides matching TRBD1. Losses at the gene ends were 10 bases for V and 2 bases for J; bases not matched to a gene: 8. Germline V gene data show CDR1 as MDHEN and CDR2 as SYDVKM. The CDR3 contains 13 residues. CDR3 coding DNA: TGTGCCATCGGAAGACAGGGCCCCTACGAGCAGTACTTC. Residues: CAIGRQGPYEQYF.

The rearrangement joins TRBV7-2 to TRBJ2-5; 7 bases match TRBD1. This CDR3 region has 15 residues. V shed 0 bases and J 5 bases; nucleotides not matched to a gene: 6. The germline V gene has CDR1 SGHTA and CDR2 FQGNSA. The CDR3 sequence is CASSLAGGPKETQYF. The CDR3, as DNA: TGTGCCAGCAGCTTAGCAGGGGGCCCAAAGGAGACCCAGTACTTC.

This clone has just one count. The CDR3 sequence is CATQPGVDDYEQYF. CDR3 DNA sequence: TGTGCCACCCAACCGGGGGTAGACGACTACGAGCAGTACTTC. The rearrangement uses TRBV15 and TRBJ2-7; TRBD2 is a possible D gene (6 bases). The CDR3 loop spans 14 amino acids. Trimming removed 8 bases at V and 3 bases at J, with 17 bases between. Germline V lookup: CDR1 LNHNV, CDR2 YYDKDF (reference sequence).

This clone occurred many times. V gene TRBV10-2 combines with J gene TRBJ2-3; D not certain. V was cut by 0 bases and J by 2 bases, with 9 bases left in between. Germline lookup yields CDR1 WSHSY and CDR2 SAAADI. CDR3 length: 15 residues. The CDR3 DNA reads as TGCGCCAGCAGTGAGTCTCCGACTCCCACAGATACGCAGTATTTT. Protein sequence: CASSESPTPTDTQYF.

As DNA, the CDR3 is TGTGCCAGCAGCCCACGGACAGGGGGTGCCGAGCAGTACTTC. It translates to CASSPRTGGAEQYF. The rearrangement uses TRBV11-3 and TRBJ2-7; the match to TRBD1 covers 10 bases. The CDR3 has 14 residues. Trimming removed 5 bases from V and 6 bases from J; junction bases left unmatched: 7. Germline-derived CDR1 and CDR2 are SGHNT and YENEEA.

The chain uses TRBV5-1 and TRBJ2-7; the match to TRBD2 covers 8 bases. The length of the CDR3 is 14 residues. Trimming at V came to 4 bases and at J to 0 bases, leaving 3 bases not matched to a gene. Germline loops: CDR1 SGHRS, CDR2 YFSETQ. The CDR3 nucleotides read TGCGCCAGCAGCCCGGGGGGGTTCTCCTACGAGCAGTACTTC. Residues: CASSPGGFSYEQYF.